A selection of T cell receptor beta chains follows, all from one sample in a study of blood T cell repertoires in COVID-19. The table came from immunoSEQ multiplex PCR; TCRdb's copy has only in-frame clones and leaves some out. The sample lists a few hundred thousand clones, about 88% occurring once. The source material was peripheral blood. Receptors originate from a human donor in a cohort sampled during active COVID-19. Both conserved end residues are part of each CDR3. D genes are given only for firm matches. A row's size may be missing; if present it is once, few, many or a size class.

V gene,D gene,clone size,J gene,CDR3 protein,CDR3 DNA
TRBV28,TRBD1,-,TRBJ2-6,CASSPGQGITFGRANVLTF,TGTGCCAGCAGTCCGGGACAGGGTATTACCTTCGGTAGGGCCAACGTCCTGACTTTC
TRBV11-2,-,once,TRBJ2-3,CASSLGQSTDTQYF,TGTGCCAGCAGCTTAGGGCAGTCCACAGATACGCAGTATTTT
TRBV11-2,-,-,TRBJ2-1,CASSLVGRGGSSYNEQFF,TGTGCCAGCAGCTTAGTGGGGCGAGGCGGCAGCTCCTACAATGAGCAGTTCTTC
TRBV27,TRBD2,-,TRBJ2-2,CASSLLGGLAGGLRTGELFF,TGTGCCAGCAGTTTATTGGGAGGACTAGCGGGAGGGCTGAGGACCGGGGAGCTGTTTTTT
TRBV5-6,-,-,TRBJ1-3,CASSLAGNVENTIYF,TGTGCCAGCAGCTTGGCAGGGAACGTTGAGAACACCATATATTTT
TRBV6-6,-,-,TRBJ1-6,CASSLNRVHSYNSPLHF,TGTGCCAGCAGTCTCAACAGGGTCCACTCCTATAATTCACCCCTCCACTTT
TRBV23-1,TRBD1,-,TRBJ2-7,CASSFGQGDFSYEQYF,TGCGCCAGCAGCTTTGGACAGGGAGACTTTTCCTACGAGCAGTACTTC
TRBV5-1,TRBD1,-,TRBJ2-3,CASSLTGTGVGDTQYF,TGCGCCAGCAGCTTGACCGGGACAGGGGTCGGGGATACGCAGTATTTT
TRBV7-2,-,-,TRBJ1-4,CASSFLGRKLFF,TGTGCCAGCAGCTTTTTGGGGAGAAAACTGTTTTTT
TRBV30,TRBD2,-,TRBJ2-2,CAWSLRRGEDTGELFF,TGTGCCTGGAGTCTACGGCGGGGGGAGGACACCGGGGAGCTGTTTTTT
TRBV5-1,-,few,TRBJ1-5,CASQQDEDQPQHF,TGCGCCAGCCAACAGGATGAGGACCAGCCCCAGCATTTT
TRBV5-1,-,-,TRBJ2-3,CASSIPTSPKTTDTQYF,TGCGCCAGCAGCATACCAACTTCCCCCAAGACAACAGATACGCAGTATTTT
TRBV2,-,-,TRBJ2-1,CARRVSLRDEQFF,TGTGCCAGGAGGGTTAGCTTAAGGGATGAGCAGTTCTTC
TRBV9,-,-,TRBJ1-5,CASSVEGVGNQPQHF,TGTGCCAGCAGCGTAGAGGGGGTGGGCAATCAGCCCCAGCATTTT
TRBV19,-,-,TRBJ1-1,CASSMAAMNTEAFF,TGTGCCAGTAGTATGGCCGCAATGAACACTGAAGCTTTCTTT
TRBV28,TRBD2,-,TRBJ2-7,CASGGRAYEQYF,TGTGCCAGCGGCGGGAGGGCCTACGAGCAGTACTTC
TRBV10-3,TRBD1,-,TRBJ1-5,CAISEDRGLLNQPQHF,TGTGCCATCAGTGAGGACAGGGGTCTCCTCAATCAGCCCCAGCATTTT
TRBV9,-,-,TRBJ2-5,CASSVGGGPQETQYF,TGTGCCAGCAGCGTAGGTGGAGGGCCCCAAGAGACCCAGTACTTC
TRBV29-1,TRBD1,-,TRBJ1-1,CSVKDRGGPDSGAEAFF,TGCAGCGTGAAAGACAGGGGGGGACCGGACTCTGGCGCTGAAGCTTTCTTT
TRBV7-2,TRBD2,-,TRBJ2-7,CASSLEWRALAGGPHEQYF,TGTGCCAGCAGCTTAGAATGGAGGGCTTTAGCGGGAGGGCCCCACGAGCAGTACTTC
TRBV9,-,-,TRBJ2-6,CASSVEETGTSGANVLTF,TGTGCCAGCAGCGTAGAAGAAACAGGGACCTCTGGGGCCAACGTCCTGACTTTC
TRBV6-1,TRBD2,-,TRBJ2-5,CASSEAGLARGQETQYF,TGTGCCAGCAGTGAAGCGGGACTAGCCCGAGGCCAAGAGACCCAGTACTTC
TRBV5-6,-,once,TRBJ2-3,CASFPKLGKEDTQYF,TGTGCCAGCTTTCCGAAACTAGGAAAAGAGGATACGCAGTATTTT
TRBV7-9,-,-,TRBJ1-1,CASSIIGRKGTEAFF,TGTGCCAGCAGCATAATTGGGCGTAAGGGGACTGAAGCTTTCTTT
TRBV29-1,-,-,TRBJ2-3,CSATNVGGAADTQYF,TGCAGCGCCACTAATGTTGGGGGGGCGGCAGATACGCAGTATTTT
TRBV6-5,-,-,TRBJ1-3,CASSYGGSSGNTIYF,TGTGCCAGCAGTTACGGGGGGAGCTCTGGAAACACCATATATTTT
TRBV24-1,-,-,TRBJ2-7,CATSGSGSGEQYF,TGTGCCACCAGTGGGTCGGGGAGCGGCGAGCAGTACTTC
TRBV29-1,TRBD1,-,TRBJ1-2,CSHDRQGACWIYGYTF,TGCAGCCATGATCGACAGGGGGCGTGTTGGATCTATGGCTACACCTTC
TRBV5-1,TRBD1,-,TRBJ2-5,CASSLSGTGQETQYF,TGCGCCAGCAGCTTATCCGGGACAGGCCAAGAGACCCAGTACTTC
TRBV30,-,-,TRBJ1-6,CAWSGRENSPLHF,TGTGCCTGGAGTGGGCGGGAAAATTCACCCCTCCACTTT
TRBV4-1,-,-,TRBJ2-1,CASSQAYRNEQFF,TGCGCCAGCAGCCAAGCCTACAGGAATGAGCAGTTCTTC
TRBV25-1,-,-,TRBJ2-1,CASSEPGRYNEQFF,TGTGCCAGCAGTGAACCCGGCAGGTACAATGAGCAGTTCTTC
TRBV5-1,TRBD1,-,TRBJ2-1,CASSLAEDRLSYNEQFF,TGCGCCAGCAGCTTGGCCGAGGACAGGCTCTCCTACAATGAGCAGTTCTTC
TRBV7-9,TRBD2,once,TRBJ2-1,CASSLGVAGGVDEQFF,TGTGCCAGCAGCTTAGGCGTGGCGGGAGGAGTAGATGAGCAGTTCTTC
TRBV3-1/TRBV3-2,-,-,TRBJ1-3,CASSQRGPGNTIYF,TGTGCCAGCAGCCAAAGAGGGCCTGGAAACACCATATATTTT
TRBV10-2,TRBD1,-,TRBJ1-2,CASRETGLHYGYTF,TGCGCCAGCAGAGAGACAGGGTTGCACTATGGCTACACCTTC
TRBV15,-,-,TRBJ1-5,CATSPTAYSNQPQHF,TGTGCCACCAGCCCGACAGCCTATAGCAATCAGCCCCAGCATTTT
TRBV7-8,TRBD1,-,TRBJ2-1,CASSPGQNYNEQFF,TGTGCCAGCAGCCCGGGACAGAACTACAATGAGCAGTTCTTC
TRBV6-5,-,-,TRBJ1-5,CAVSTGPSNQPQHF,TGTGCCGTATCGACAGGACCCAGCAATCAGCCCCAGCATTTT
TRBV30,-,-,TRBJ1-1,CAWSATQAAFF,TGTGCCTGGAGTGCGACCCAGGCTGCTTTCTTT
TRBV28,-,-,TRBJ1-2,CASSPPTGQLYGYTF,TGTGCCAGCAGTCCACCGACAGGCCAGCTCTATGGCTACACCTTC
TRBV5-4,TRBD2,-,TRBJ2-7,CASSLGGTSGAYEQYF,TGTGCCAGCAGCTTGGGGGGGACTAGCGGGGCGTACGAGCAGTACTTC
TRBV15,-,-,TRBJ1-1,CATSRGKGGLSTAILNTEAFF,TGTGCCACCAGCAGAGGGAAGGGGGGGCTGTCAACGGCCATACTGAACACTGAAGCTTTCTTT
TRBV9,TRBD2,-,TRBJ2-3,CASSLPGTSGTDTQYF,TGTGCCAGCAGCTTACCCGGGACTAGCGGGACAGATACGCAGTATTTT
TRBV12-3/TRBV12-4,TRBD1,once,TRBJ2-1,CASRRDRGHEQFF,TGTGCCAGCAGGAGGGACAGGGGGCATGAGCAGTTCTTC
TRBV2,TRBD2,-,TRBJ2-7,CANLPVAGDGYEQYF,TGTGCCAACTTACCAGTAGCGGGAGATGGGTACGAGCAGTACTTC
TRBV5-8,-,-,TRBJ1-6,CASSGGFHGNSPLHF,TGTGCCAGCAGTGGGGGGTTCCATGGGAATTCACCCCTCCACTTT
TRBV5-5,TRBD1,few,TRBJ1-6,CASSSTGQDNSPLHF,TGTGCCAGCAGCTCCACGGGACAGGATAATTCACCCCTCCACTTT
TRBV2,-,-,TRBJ2-2,CASSGAGKTGELFF,TGTGCCAGCAGTGGGGCAGGGAAAACCGGGGAGCTGTTTTTT
TRBV2,-,-,TRBJ2-4,CASRSEVQYF,TGTGCCAGCAGGTCTGAGGTTCAGTACTTC
TRBV7-3,TRBD2,-,TRBJ2-3,CASSQGLAGEKDTQYF,TGTGCCAGCAGTCAGGGACTAGCGGGAGAAAAAGATACGCAGTATTTT
TRBV28,TRBD2,-,TRBJ2-7,CASSSQLPLAGRTYEQYF,TGTGCCAGCAGTTCCCAACTCCCCCTAGCGGGGCGGACCTACGAGCAGTACTTC
TRBV28,TRBD2,-,TRBJ2-3,CASTKPRGLASGTDTQYF,TGTGCCAGCACCAAACCCAGGGGACTAGCGAGCGGCACAGATACGCAGTATTTT
TRBV3-1/TRBV3-2,TRBD2,few,TRBJ2-1,CASSQTSGSVQFF,TGTGCCAGCAGCCAGACTAGCGGGAGTGTGCAGTTCTTC
TRBV30,TRBD1,-,TRBJ1-4,CAWDLRDRGEKLFF,TGTGCCTGGGACCTCCGGGACAGGGGTGAAAAACTGTTTTTT
TRBV30,TRBD2,-,TRBJ2-7,CAGTSGGYPAAYEQYF,TGTGCCGGGACTAGCGGGGGGTACCCCGCGGCCTACGAGCAGTACTTC
TRBV19,-,-,TRBJ2-2,CATQNTGELFF,TGTGCCACACAGAACACCGGGGAGCTGTTTTTT
TRBV19,-,-,TRBJ2-7,CASSLPGQQPYEQYF,TGTGCCAGTAGTCTCCCCGGACAGCAGCCCTACGAGCAGTACTTC
TRBV2,-,-,TRBJ2-2,CASSSFGRENTGELFF,TGTGCCAGCAGCTCCTTCGGGCGGGAGAACACCGGGGAGCTGTTTTTT
TRBV7-8,-,-,TRBJ2-5,CASSLRRETQYF,TGTGCCAGCAGCTTGCGGAGGGAGACCCAGTACTTC